The 20 T cell receptor beta chains listed next were all sequenced from one sample in a study of cytomegalovirus exposure and HLA in healthy donors. Primers: 60 Vbeta forward and 13 Jbeta reverse. Repertoires were generated with immunoSEQ multiplex PCR, while TCRdb's copy carries only in-frame clones and drops some. This sample has around 200,000 clones, with about 75% found just once. The sequencing sample was made of PBMCs. The receptor set was obtained from a man between 18 and 29 years old in good health and CMV-seronegative.

This chain joins TRBV19 and TRBJ1-3; TRBD1 matches at 7 bases. This CDR3 spans 15 amino acids. The V and J ends lost 5 bases and 0 bases, in that order; junction bases with no gene match: 4. Germline assignment: CDR1 LNHDA and CDR2 SQIVND (reference sequence). CDR3 in amino acids: CASSGRTGSGNTIYF. CDR3 nucleotides: TGTGCCAGTAGTGGACGGACAGGCTCTGGAAACACCATATATTTT.

This clone has only one observation. This sequence joins TRBV7-2 and TRBJ1-2, with D possibly TRBD1 on 5 matching bases. Germline V lookup: CDR1 SGHTA, CDR2 FQGNSA. The length of the CDR3 is 16 residues. Trimming cost V 2 bases and J 7 bases, with 20 bases left between them. In DNA form, the CDR3 reads TGTGCCAGCAGCTTAATCCCCACGGGGAGGGGTCGTGGCTACACCTTC. Encoded protein: CASSLIPTGRGRGYTF.

This clone was seen just once. J is TRBJ2-7 and V is TRBV7-9; 9 bases match TRBD2. Germline V CDR1 and CDR2: SEHNR, FQNEAQ (reference sequence). V gave up 5 bases and J gave up 3 bases; unmatched junction bases: 8. The CDR3 has 15 residues. CDR3 in amino acids: CASSPPAGGIYEQYF. The CDR3 region has the DNA TGTGCCAGCAGCCCCCCTGCGGGGGGGATCTACGAGCAGTACTTC.

The chain recombines TRBV11-3 with TRBJ1-2; 8 bases are a match to TRBD1. V was pared by 5 bases and J by 6 bases, with 5 bases of the junction left unmatched. The CDR3 spans 13 residues. In germline, CDR1 is SGHNT, CDR2 YENEEA. The CDR3: CASSTRGLDGYTF. The CDR3 DNA is TGTGCCAGCAGCACCAGGGGGCTCGATGGCTACACCTTC. Full variable domain (remainder filled in from reference TRBV11-3 and TRBJ1-2): EAGVVQSPRYKIIEKKQPVAFWCNPISGHNTLYWYLQNLGQGPELLIRYENEEAVDDSQLPKDRFSAERLKGVDSTLKIQPAELGDSAVYLCASSTRGLDGYTFGSGTRLTVV.

This clone was seen only once. The chain uses TRBV6-1 and TRBJ1-1; D might be TRBD1 (5 bases). The CDR3 is 15 amino acids. V lost 4 bases and J 4 bases, leaving 16 bases between the germline ends. Germline V gene sequence: CDR1 MNHNS, CDR2 SASEGT. CDR3 region: CASSAGVGGGTEAFF. CDR3 sequence (DNA): TGTGCCAGCAGTGCGGGGGTGGGAGGTGGCACTGAAGCTTTCTTT.

J is TRBJ2-2 and V is TRBV19, with TRBD1 identical over 7 bases. Germline V gene data show CDR1 as LNHDA and CDR2 as SQIVND (reference sequence). The trim removed 6 bases at V and 7 bases at J, leaving 8 bases unmatched. This CDR3 is built from 14 residues. DNA of the CDR3: TGTGCCAGTAGCGCCGAGGGGGCGGTCGGGGAGCTGTTTTTT. Protein product: CASSAEGAVGELFF.

This chain uses TRBV19 with TRBJ2-7; 8 bases match TRBD1. V was pared by 5 bases and J by 0 bases, with 9 bases of the junction left unmatched. The CDR3 covers 16 residues. Germline-derived CDR1 and CDR2 are LNHDA and SQIVND (reference sequence). CDR3: CASSPPGQENSYEQYF. In nucleotides, the CDR3 is TGTGCCAGTAGTCCCCCGGGACAGGAAAACTCCTACGAGCAGTACTTC.

This clone came up once. V is TRBV7-2 and J is TRBJ1-5; a weak D match, TRBD1 (5 bases). Trimming removed 1 base from V and 1 base from J, with 8 bases in between. The CDR3 has 15 residues. Germline V gene sequence: CDR1 SGHTA, CDR2 FQGNSA. In DNA, the CDR3 is TGTGCCAGCAGCTTAGGGGGGGGAAGCAATCAGCCCCAGCATTTT. Translating gives CASSLGGGSNQPQHF.

This chain links TRBV18 with TRBJ2-5, with a tentative D call TRBD1 (6 bases). CDR1 is KGHSH, CDR2 LQKENI, per germline. V was shortened by 3 bases and J by 4 bases, with 24 bases between the two germline ends. The CDR3 is 18 amino acids. This chain's CDR3 is CASSPRSQQGSTVETQYF. CDR3 coding DNA: TGTGCCAGCTCACCTCGATCGCAACAGGGCAGTACGGTAGAGACCCAGTACTTC.

V usage is TRBV7-8 and J usage is TRBJ2-7, with 7 bases fitting TRBD2. CDR1 and CDR2 (germline): SGHVS, FQNEAQ. The CDR3 length is 16 residues. With 1 base clipped from V and 1 base from J, the junction kept 7 bases outside the gene matches. The CDR3 sequence: CASSLGWSGGSYEQYF. For the CDR3, the DNA is TGTGCCAGCAGCTTAGGGTGGTCCGGGGGGTCCTACGAGCAGTACTTC.

The J gene is TRBJ2-5, the V gene TRBV5-1; 8 bases align to TRBD2. V shed 2 bases, J shed 5 bases, and the junction held 8 bases outside the gene matches. This CDR3 contains 15 residues. The V gene's germline CDR1 is SGHRS and CDR2 YFSETQ. The CDR3 here is CASSFGSGGDETQYF. In nucleotides, the CDR3 is TGCGCCAGCAGCTTTGGATCGGGGGGGGACGAGACCCAGTACTTC.

The rearrangement links TRBV13 to TRBJ1-2, with D unclear. Trimming cost V 3 bases and J 4 bases, with 9 bases left between them. The V gene's germline CDR1 is PRHDT and CDR2 FYEKMQ (reference sequence). The CDR3 contains 13 residues. The CDR3, as DNA: TGTGCCAGCAGCTTTGAGGGAGTCTATGGCTACACCTTC. The encoded protein is CASSFEGVYGYTF.

The chain recombines TRBV7-3 with TRBJ1-1; D is possibly TRBD1 (5 bases). V lost 2 bases and J 0 bases, leaving 7 bases between the germline ends. This CDR3 is 14 amino acids long. Germline CDR1 and CDR2: SGHTA and FQGTGA. CDR3 nucleotides: TGTGCCAGCAGCTTAGACAGCATGAACACTGAAGCTTTCTTT. Encoded protein: CASSLDSMNTEAFF.

The CDR3 spells CASSQTGGLPQHF. In DNA, the CDR3 is TGTGCCAGCAGTCAGACAGGGGGGTTGCCCCAGCATTTT. The V and J genes are TRBV6-6 and TRBJ1-5; 9 bases agree with TRBD1. After removal of 5 bases from V and 9 bases from J, the junction contained 5 bases not matched to a gene. The CDR3 is 13 residues long. CDR1 is MNHNY, CDR2 SVGAGI, per germline (reference sequence).

This chain links TRBV7-8 with TRBJ2-3; D may be TRBD1 (6 bases). V lost 5 bases to trimming and J lost 2 bases, with 14 bases between them. CDR1 and CDR2 from the germline V gene are SGHVS and FQNEAQ. CDR3 length: 15 amino acids. CDR3 loop: CASSHTGWDTDTQYF. As DNA, the CDR3 is TGTGCCAGCAGCCATACAGGGTGGGACACAGATACGCAGTATTTT.

This CDR3 reads CALDWGRGYTF. The CDR3 DNA reads as TGTGCCCTAGACTGGGGAAGAGGGTACACCTTC. The rearrangement joins TRBV7-9 to TRBJ1-2, with D uncertain. The CDR3 extends over 11 amino acids. Germline CDR1 is SEHNR and CDR2 is FQNEAQ (reference sequence). The germline V and J ends were trimmed by 11 bases and 11 bases, with 18 bases remaining between them.

This clone was picked up a small number of times. V usage is TRBV7-2 and J usage is TRBJ2-5; 13 bases agree with TRBD2. This CDR3 is built from 15 residues. Losses at the gene ends were 5 bases for V and 11 bases for J; bases not matched to a gene: 11. The germline V gene has CDR1 SGHTA and CDR2 FQGNSA. CDR3 bases: TGTGCCAGCAGCCCAGGGACTAGCGGGACTGGGGAGCAGTACTTC. This codes for CASSPGTSGTGEQYF.

This clone was seen just once. The chain is built from TRBV7-8 and TRBJ1-5; no firm D call. The V end was cut by 3 bases, the J end by 6 bases, with 9 bases between. The CDR3 consists of 13 residues. Germline CDR1 reads SGHVS; CDR2 reads FQNEAQ. The CDR3 protein is CASSFGGGQPQHF. The CDR3 region has the DNA TGTGCCAGCAGCTTCGGTGGAGGTCAGCCCCAGCATTTT.

The gene calls are TRBV7-2 and TRBJ1-1; 7 bases match TRBD1. J was trimmed by 3 bases and V by 5 bases; bases with no gene match: 9. CDR1 is SGHTA and CDR2 is FQGNSA in the germline V gene. This CDR3 contains 15 residues. The CDR3 loop is CASSHTGAGYTEAFF. As DNA, the CDR3 is TGTGCCAGCAGCCATACAGGGGCTGGGTACACTGAAGCTTTCTTT.

The rearrangement links TRBV4-1 to TRBJ2-2, with D tentatively TRBD1 (6 bases). This CDR3 contains 15 residues. Looked up from germline, CDR1 is MGHRA and CDR2 is YSYEKL. Trimming left V 0 bases short and J 6 bases short, with 11 bases between. This chain's CDR3 is CASSQDPGAAGELFF. The DNA for the CDR3 is TGCGCCAGCAGCCAAGATCCAGGGGCGGCCGGGGAGCTGTTTTTT.